A single sample is the source of the 8 T cell receptor beta chains below, sequenced in a study of radiotherapy plus CTLA-4 blockade in lung cancer. TCRdb's table, derived via immunoSEQ multiplex PCR, lists solely in-frame clones and lacks some. The profile shows 75,000 to 100,000 clones, approximately 86% of them singletons. Specimen: peripheral blood, collected from a patient treated with radiotherapy plus ipilimumab. The origin of the receptors is a human donor with non-small cell lung cancer that progressed on radiotherapy plus ipilimumab.

Written as DNA, the CDR3 is TGTGCCAGTAGTATAGAGGGGAGGGCGGGAGAAGAGCAGTTCTTC. Its translation is CASSIEGRAGEEQFF. The V call is TRBV19, the J call TRBJ2-1; 7 bases align to TRBD2. The J segment lost 10 bases and the V segment lost 0 bases, leaving 9 bases of the junction unmatched. The CDR3 is 15 residues long. The germline gives CDR1 LNHDA, CDR2 SQIVND (reference sequence). Based on the CDR3 plus reference TRBV19 and TRBJ2-1, the full variable domain is DGGITQSPKYLFRKEGQNVTLSCEQNLNHDAMYWYRQDPGQGLRLIYYSQIVNDFQKGDIAEGYSVSREKKESFPLTVTSAQKNPTAFYLCASSIEGRAGEEQFFGPGTRLTVL.

V usage is TRBV19 and J usage is TRBJ2-1; a possible D gene is TRBD2 (5 bases). The CDR3 is made up of 13 amino acids. Looked up from germline, CDR1 is LNHDA and CDR2 is SQIVND (reference sequence). The germline V and J ends were trimmed by 2 bases and 9 bases, with 11 bases remaining between them. The CDR3 protein is CASSIITSGEQFF. The DNA for the CDR3 is TGTGCCAGTAGTATAATAACTAGTGGTGAGCAGTTCTTC.

The rearrangement links TRBV7-3 to TRBJ1-1; D not resolved. V lost 3 bases, J lost 0 bases, and 5 bases lay in between. This CDR3 is built from 13 residues. The V gene's germline CDR1 is SGHTA and CDR2 FQGTGA. CDR3 nucleotides: TGTGCCAGCAGCTTTGGGATGAACACTGAAGCTTTCTTT. Translation: CASSFGMNTEAFF. Combining the CDR3 with reference TRBV7-3 and TRBJ1-1 gives the whole variable domain GAGVSQTPSNKVTEKGKYVELRCDPISGHTALYWYRQSLGQGPEFLIYFQGTGAADDSGLPNDRFFAVRPEGSVSTLKIQRTERGDSAVYLCASSFGMNTEAFFGQGTRLTVV.

The J gene is TRBJ2-1, the V gene TRBV7-9, with 7 bases matching TRBD1. Germline V gene lookup returns CDR1 SEHNR and CDR2 FQNEAQ (reference sequence). V gave up 3 bases and J gave up 0 bases; unmatched junction bases: 8. The CDR3 is 17 residues long. CDR3 sequence (DNA): TGTGCCAGCAGCTTTTCAGGGGGTAAAGGCTCCTACAATGAGCAGTTCTTC. Its translation: CASSFSGGKGSYNEQFF.

This sequence joins TRBV5-4 and TRBJ1-1, with TRBD1 matching 7 bases. CDR3 length: 13 amino acids. Germline CDR1 SGHNT, CDR2 YYREEE (reference sequence). V shed 6 bases and J 5 bases; nucleotides not matched to a gene: 7. This CDR3 reads CASTDREVTEAFF. CDR3 nucleotide sequence: TGTGCCAGCACAGACAGGGAGGTTACTGAAGCTTTCTTT.

This clone appeared once. The chain is built from TRBV25-1 and TRBJ2-3, with 9 bases fitting TRBD2. Germline V gene lookup returns CDR1 MGHDK and CDR2 SYGVNS. The CDR3 runs 16 residues. J was trimmed by 1 base and V by 8 bases; bases with no gene match: 10. CDR3 DNA sequence: TGTGCCAGCGGGGGAGGGACTAGCTCCGGCACAGATACGCAGTATTTT. Translation: CASGGGTSSGTDTQYF.

The rearrangement uses TRBV7-3 and TRBJ2-3, with D possibly matching TRBD2 (6 bases). Germline V gene data show CDR1 as SGHTA and CDR2 as FQGTGA. The CDR3 consists of 14 residues. With 5 bases removed from V and 4 bases from J, the gap between germline ends came to 13 bases. This CDR3 is CASSPRGGADTQYF. The CDR3 DNA reads TGTGCCAGCAGCCCGCGGGGCGGGGCAGATACGCAGTATTTT.

The V gene is TRBV2, the J gene TRBJ1-5; D may be TRBD1 (5 bases). Germline CDR1 SNHLY, CDR2 FYNNEI. V was trimmed by 6 bases and J by 4 bases, leaving 13 bases between them. The CDR3 runs 14 residues. Here the CDR3 DNA reads TGTGCCAGCAGACCCGGACATCCGAATCAGCCCCAGCATTTT. Translated: CASRPGHPNQPQHF.